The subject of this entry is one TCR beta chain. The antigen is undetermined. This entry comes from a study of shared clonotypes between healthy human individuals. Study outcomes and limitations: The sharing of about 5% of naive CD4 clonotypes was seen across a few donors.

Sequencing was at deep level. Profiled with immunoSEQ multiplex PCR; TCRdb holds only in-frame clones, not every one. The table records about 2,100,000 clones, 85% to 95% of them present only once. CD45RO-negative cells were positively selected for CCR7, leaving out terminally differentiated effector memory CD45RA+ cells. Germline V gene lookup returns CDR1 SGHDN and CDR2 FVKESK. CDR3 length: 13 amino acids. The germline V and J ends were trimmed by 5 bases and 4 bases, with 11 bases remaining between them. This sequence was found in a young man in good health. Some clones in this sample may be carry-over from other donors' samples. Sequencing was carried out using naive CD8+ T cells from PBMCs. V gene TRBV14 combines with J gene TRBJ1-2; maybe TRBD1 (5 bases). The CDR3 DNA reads TGTGCCAGCAGCTCAGGGTGGGTCTATGGCTACACCTTC. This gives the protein CASSSGWVYGYTF.